This T cell receptor (beta chain) was documented in a study of OX40 agonist ivuxolimab in advanced cancers. V dropped 5 bases and J dropped 6 bases, with 12 bases sitting between them. The V gene's germline CDR1 is SGHRS and CDR2 YFSETQ. This CDR3 comprises 12 residues. Profiling relied on immunoSEQ multiplex PCR, and the TCRdb table lists in-frame clones only, not all of them. The profile shows roughly 76,000 clones, 88% of them singletons. V usage is TRBV5-1 and J usage is TRBJ2-7, with D perhaps TRBD2 (6 bases). This TCR was recovered from an adult with an advanced solid tumor such as melanoma, head and neck, liver or kidney cancer. Sequencing was performed on CD4+ or CD8+ T cells sorted from blood, taken in a trial of the OX40 agonist ivuxolimab. The CDR3 spells CASRSDGGEQYF. CDR3 coding DNA: TGCGCCAGCAGATCAGACGGGGGCGAGCAGTACTTC. The complete variable domain, with remaining parts taken from reference TRBV5-1 and TRBJ2-7, reads KAGVTQTPRYLIKTRGQQVTLSCSPISGHRSVSWYQQTPGQGLQFLFEYFSETQRNKGNFPGRFSGRQFSNSRSEMNVSTLELGDSALYLCASRSDGGEQYFGPGTRLTVT.